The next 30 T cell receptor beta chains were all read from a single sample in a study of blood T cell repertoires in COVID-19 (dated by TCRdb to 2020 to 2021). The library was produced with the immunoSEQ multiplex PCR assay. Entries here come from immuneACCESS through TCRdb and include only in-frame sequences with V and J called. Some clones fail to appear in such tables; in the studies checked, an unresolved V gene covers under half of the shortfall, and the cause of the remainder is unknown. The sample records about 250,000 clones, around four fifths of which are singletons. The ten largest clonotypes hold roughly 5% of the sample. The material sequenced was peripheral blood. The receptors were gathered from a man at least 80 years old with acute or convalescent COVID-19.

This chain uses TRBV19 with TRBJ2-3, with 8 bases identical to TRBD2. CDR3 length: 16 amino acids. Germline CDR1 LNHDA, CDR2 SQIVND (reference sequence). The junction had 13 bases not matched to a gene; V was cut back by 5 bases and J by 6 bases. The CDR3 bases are TGTGCCAGTAGTGACGGTCCGGCGGGGGGCCAGGATACGCAGTATTTT. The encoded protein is CASSDGPAGGQDTQYF.

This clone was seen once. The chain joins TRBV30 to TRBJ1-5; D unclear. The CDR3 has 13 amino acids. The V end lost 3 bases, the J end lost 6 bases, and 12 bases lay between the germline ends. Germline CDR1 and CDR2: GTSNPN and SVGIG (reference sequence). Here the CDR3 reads CAWSLGGTQPQHF. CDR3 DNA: TGTGCCTGGAGCCTCGGAGGCACTCAGCCCCAGCATTTT.

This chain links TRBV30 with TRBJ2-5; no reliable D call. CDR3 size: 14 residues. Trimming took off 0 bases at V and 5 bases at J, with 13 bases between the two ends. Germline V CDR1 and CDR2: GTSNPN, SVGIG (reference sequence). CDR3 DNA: TGTGCCTGGAGTGTACTCGGCAGGCAGGAGACCCAGTACTTC. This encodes CAWSVLGRQETQYF.

DNA of the CDR3: TGTGCCAGCAGCTCCGGACAGGCACTTAATGAGCAGTTCTTC. As protein: CASSSGQALNEQFF. This chain connects TRBV5-4 to TRBJ2-1; TRBD1 agrees at 7 bases. With 3 bases clipped from V and 7 bases from J, the junction kept 7 bases outside the gene matches. The CDR3 covers 14 residues. Germline CDR1 and CDR2: SGHNT and YYREEE (reference sequence).

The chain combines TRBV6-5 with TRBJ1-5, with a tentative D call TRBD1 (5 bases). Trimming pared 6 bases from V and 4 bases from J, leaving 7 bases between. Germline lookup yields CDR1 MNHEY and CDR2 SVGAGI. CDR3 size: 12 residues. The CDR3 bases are TGTGCCAGCAGGACAGTTAATCAGCCCCAGCATTTT. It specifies CASRTVNQPQHF.

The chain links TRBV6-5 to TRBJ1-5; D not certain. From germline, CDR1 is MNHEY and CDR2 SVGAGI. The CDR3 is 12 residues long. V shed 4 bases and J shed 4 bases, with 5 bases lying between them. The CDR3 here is CASSSFNQPQHF. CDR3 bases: TGTGCCAGCAGTTCCTTTAATCAGCCCCAGCATTTT.

This chain's CDR3 is CASSYVAGRGEQYF. CDR3 sequence (DNA): TGTGCCAGCAGCTATGTGGCAGGGAGGGGCGAGCAGTACTTC. The V gene is TRBV7-8, the J gene TRBJ2-7; 7 bases line up with TRBD2. Germline-derived CDR1 and CDR2 are SGHVS and FQNEAQ. V dropped 4 bases and J dropped 6; count of bases not matched to a gene: 9. CDR3 length equals 14 residues.

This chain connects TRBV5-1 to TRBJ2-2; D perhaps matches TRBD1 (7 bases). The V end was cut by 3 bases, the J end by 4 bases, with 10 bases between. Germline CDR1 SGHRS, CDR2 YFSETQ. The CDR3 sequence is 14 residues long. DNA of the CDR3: TGCGCCAGCAGCTCCCAGGGGGGCACCGGGGAGCTGTTTTTT. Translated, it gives CASSSQGGTGELFF.

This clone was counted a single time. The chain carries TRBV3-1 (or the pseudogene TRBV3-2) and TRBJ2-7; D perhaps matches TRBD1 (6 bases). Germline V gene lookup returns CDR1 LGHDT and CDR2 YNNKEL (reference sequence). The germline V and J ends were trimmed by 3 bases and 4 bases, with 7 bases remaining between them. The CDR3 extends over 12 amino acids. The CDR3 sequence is CASSHDRYEQYF. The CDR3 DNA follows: TGTGCCAGCAGCCACGACAGGTACGAGCAGTACTTC.

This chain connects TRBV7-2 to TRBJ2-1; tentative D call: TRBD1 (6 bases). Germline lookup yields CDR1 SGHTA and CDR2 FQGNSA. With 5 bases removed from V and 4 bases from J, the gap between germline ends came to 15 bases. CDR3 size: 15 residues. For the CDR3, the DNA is TGTGCCAGCAGCCAAGGGCAGGGGCGGTACAATGAGCAGTTCTTC. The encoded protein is CASSQGQGRYNEQFF.

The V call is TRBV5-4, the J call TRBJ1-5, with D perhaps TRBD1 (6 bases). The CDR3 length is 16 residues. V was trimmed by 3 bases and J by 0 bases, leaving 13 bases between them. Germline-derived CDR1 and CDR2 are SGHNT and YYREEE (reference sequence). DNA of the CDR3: TGTGCCAGCAGCTGGGGGGGACAACCTAGCAATCAGCCCCAGCATTTT. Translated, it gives CASSWGGQPSNQPQHF.

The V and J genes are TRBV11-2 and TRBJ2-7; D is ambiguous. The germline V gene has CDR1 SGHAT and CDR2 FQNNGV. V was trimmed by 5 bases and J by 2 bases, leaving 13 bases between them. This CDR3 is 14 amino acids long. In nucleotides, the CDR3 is TGTGCCAGCAGCCCCTACTCTGGTCCCTACGAGCAGTACTTC. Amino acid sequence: CASSPYSGPYEQYF.

The CDR3 sequence: CASSPDQASYEQYF. CDR3 nucleotides: TGTGCCAGCAGCCCCGACCAGGCCTCCTACGAGCAGTACTTC. The chain has TRBV2 and TRBJ2-7, with D uncertain. Trimming left V 6 bases short and J 0 bases short, with 12 bases between. CDR1 and CDR2 (germline): SNHLY, FYNNEI. There are 14 residues in the CDR3. Together with reference TRBV2 and TRBJ2-7, the CDR3 gives the full variable domain: EPEVTQTPSHQVTQMGQEVILRCVPISNHLYFYWYRQILGQKVEFLVSFYNNEISEKSEIFDDQFSVERPDGSNFTLKIRSTKLEDSAMYFCASSPDQASYEQYFGPGTRLTVT.

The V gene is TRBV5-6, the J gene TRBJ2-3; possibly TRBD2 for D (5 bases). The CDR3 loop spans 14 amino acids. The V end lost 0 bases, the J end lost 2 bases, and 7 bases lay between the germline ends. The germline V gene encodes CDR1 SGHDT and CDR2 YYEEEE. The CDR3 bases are TGTGCCAGCAGCTTGGCCGGGAACACAGATACGCAGTATTTT. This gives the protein CASSLAGNTDTQYF.

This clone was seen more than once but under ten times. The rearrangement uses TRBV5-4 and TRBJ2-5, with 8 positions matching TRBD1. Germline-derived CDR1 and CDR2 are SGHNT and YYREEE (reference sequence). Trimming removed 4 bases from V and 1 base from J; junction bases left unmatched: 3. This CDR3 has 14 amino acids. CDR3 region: CASSKGTGQETQYF. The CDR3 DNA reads TGTGCCAGCAGCAAAGGGACAGGCCAAGAGACCCAGTACTTC.

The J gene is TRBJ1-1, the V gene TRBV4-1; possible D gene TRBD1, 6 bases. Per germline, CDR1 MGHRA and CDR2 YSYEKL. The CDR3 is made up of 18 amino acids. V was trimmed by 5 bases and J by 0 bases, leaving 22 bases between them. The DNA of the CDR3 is TGCGCCAGCAGCTCCCGGGACACAATTTTCAGTATGAACACTGAAGCTTTCTTT. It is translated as CASSSRDTIFSMNTEAFF.

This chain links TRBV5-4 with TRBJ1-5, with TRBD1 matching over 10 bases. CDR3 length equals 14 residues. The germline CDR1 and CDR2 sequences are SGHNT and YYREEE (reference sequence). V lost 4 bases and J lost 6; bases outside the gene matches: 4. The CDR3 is CASSRQGAGQPQHF. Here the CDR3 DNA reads TGTGCCAGCAGCCGACAGGGGGCAGGTCAGCCCCAGCATTTT.

The CDR3 DNA follows: TGTGCCAGTAGTATCGAAAGCAGAACGGGCGAGCAGTACTTC. It yields the protein CASSIESRTGEQYF. J is TRBJ2-7 and V is TRBV19, with unresolved D. From germline, CDR1 is LNHDA and CDR2 SQIVND (reference sequence). V was cut by 3 bases and J by 6 bases, with 15 bases left in between. This CDR3 comprises 14 residues.

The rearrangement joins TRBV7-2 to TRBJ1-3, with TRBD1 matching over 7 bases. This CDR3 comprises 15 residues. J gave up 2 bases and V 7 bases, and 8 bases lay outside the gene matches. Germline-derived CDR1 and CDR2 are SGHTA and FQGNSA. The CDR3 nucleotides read TGTGCCAGCACCGCGACAGGGAACCCTGGAAACACCATATATTTT. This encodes CASTATGNPGNTIYF. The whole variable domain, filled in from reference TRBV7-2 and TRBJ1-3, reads GAGVSQSPSNKVTEKGKDVELRCDPISGHTALYWYRQSLGQGLEFLIYFQGNSAPDKSGLPSDRFSAERTGGSVSTLTIQRTQQEDSAVYLCASTATGNPGNTIYFGEGSWLTVV.

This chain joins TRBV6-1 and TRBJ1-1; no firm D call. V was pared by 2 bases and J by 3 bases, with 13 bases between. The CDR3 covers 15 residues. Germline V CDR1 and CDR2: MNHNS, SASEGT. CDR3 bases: TGTGCCAGCAGTGAACTAGGTCCTCGGGACACTGAAGCTTTCTTT. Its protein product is CASSELGPRDTEAFF.

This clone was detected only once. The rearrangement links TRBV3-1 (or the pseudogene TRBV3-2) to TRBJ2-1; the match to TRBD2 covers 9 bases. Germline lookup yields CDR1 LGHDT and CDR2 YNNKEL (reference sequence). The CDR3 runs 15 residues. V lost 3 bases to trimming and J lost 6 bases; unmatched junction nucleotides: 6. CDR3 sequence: CASSHSSGEANEQFF. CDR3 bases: TGTGCCAGCAGCCACTCTAGCGGGGAGGCCAATGAGCAGTTCTTC.

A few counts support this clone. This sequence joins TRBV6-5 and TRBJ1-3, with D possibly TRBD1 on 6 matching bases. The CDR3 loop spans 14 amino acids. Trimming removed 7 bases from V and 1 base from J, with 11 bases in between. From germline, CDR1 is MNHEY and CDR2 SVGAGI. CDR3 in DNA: TGTGCCAGCAAGGGGGGGGTTTCTGGAAACACCATATATTTT. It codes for CASKGGVSGNTIYF.

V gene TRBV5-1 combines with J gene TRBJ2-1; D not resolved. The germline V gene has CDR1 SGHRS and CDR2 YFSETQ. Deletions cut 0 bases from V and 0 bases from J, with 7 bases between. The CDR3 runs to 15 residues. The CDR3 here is CASSLGSSSYNEQFF. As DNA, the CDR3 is TGCGCCAGCAGCTTGGGATCTAGCTCCTACAATGAGCAGTTCTTC.

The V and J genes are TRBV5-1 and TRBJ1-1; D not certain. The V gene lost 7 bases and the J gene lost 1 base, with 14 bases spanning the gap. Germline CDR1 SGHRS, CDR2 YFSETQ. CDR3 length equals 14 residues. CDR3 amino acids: CASLEGGGNTEAFF. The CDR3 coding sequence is TGCGCCAGCCTGGAGGGCGGAGGGAACACTGAAGCTTTCTTT.

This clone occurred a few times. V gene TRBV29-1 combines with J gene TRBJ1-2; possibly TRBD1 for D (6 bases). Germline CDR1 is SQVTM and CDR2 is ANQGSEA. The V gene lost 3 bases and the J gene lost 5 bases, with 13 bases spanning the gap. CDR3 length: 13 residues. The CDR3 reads CSVDMGGAYGYTF. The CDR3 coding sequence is TGCAGCGTTGACATGGGGGGGGCGTATGGCTACACCTTC.

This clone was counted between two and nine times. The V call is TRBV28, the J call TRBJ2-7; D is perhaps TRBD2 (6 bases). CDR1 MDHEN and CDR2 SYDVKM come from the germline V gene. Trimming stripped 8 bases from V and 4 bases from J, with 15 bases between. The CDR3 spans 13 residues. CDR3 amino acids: CASSSGQGYEQYF. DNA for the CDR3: TGTGCCAGCTCGAGCGGGCAGGGATACGAGCAGTACTTC.

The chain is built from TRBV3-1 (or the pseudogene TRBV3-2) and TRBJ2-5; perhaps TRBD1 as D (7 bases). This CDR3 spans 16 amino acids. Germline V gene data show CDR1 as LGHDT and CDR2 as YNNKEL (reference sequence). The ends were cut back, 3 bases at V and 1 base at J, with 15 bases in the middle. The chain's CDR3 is CASSHLGGQTQETQYF. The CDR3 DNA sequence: TGTGCCAGCAGCCACCTGGGGGGACAGACCCAAGAGACCCAGTACTTC.

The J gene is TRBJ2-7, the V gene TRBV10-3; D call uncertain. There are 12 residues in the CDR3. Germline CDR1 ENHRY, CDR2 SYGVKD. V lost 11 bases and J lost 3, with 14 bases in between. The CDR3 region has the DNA TGTGCCGTCTCCCCGACTGACTACGAGCAGTACTTC. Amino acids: CAVSPTDYEQYF.

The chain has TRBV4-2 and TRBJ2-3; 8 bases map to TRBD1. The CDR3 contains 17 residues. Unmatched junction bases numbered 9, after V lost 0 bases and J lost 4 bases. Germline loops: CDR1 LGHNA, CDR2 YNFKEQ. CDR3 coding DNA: TGTGCCAGCAGCCAAGAGCCCCCTCCAGGGGGCCCAGATACGCAGTATTTT. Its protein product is CASSQEPPPGGPDTQYF.

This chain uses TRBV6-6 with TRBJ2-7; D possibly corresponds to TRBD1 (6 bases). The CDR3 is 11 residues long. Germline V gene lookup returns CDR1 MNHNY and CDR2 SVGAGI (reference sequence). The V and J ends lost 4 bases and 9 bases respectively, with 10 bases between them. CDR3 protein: CASSSPTGQYF. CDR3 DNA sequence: TGTGCCAGCAGTTCGCCGACAGGGCAGTACTTC.